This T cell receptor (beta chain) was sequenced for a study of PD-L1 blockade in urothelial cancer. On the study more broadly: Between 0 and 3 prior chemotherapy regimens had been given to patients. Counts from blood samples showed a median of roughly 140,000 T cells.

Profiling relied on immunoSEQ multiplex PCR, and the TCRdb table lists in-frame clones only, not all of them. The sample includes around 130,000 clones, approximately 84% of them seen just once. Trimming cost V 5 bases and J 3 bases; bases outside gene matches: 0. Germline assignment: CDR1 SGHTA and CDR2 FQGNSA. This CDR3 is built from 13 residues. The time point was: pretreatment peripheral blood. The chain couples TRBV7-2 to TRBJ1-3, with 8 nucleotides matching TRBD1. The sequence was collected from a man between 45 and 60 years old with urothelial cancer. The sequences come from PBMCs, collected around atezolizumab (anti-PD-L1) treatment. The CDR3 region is CASSGQGGNTIYF. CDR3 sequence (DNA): TGTGCCAGCAGCGGACAGGGTGGAAACACCATATATTTT.